The 15 T cell receptor beta chains below come from one sample, sequenced in a study of blood T cell repertoires in COVID-19. Here immunoSEQ multiplex PCR was the method, and the copy in TCRdb shows in-frame clones only, minus some. The sample lists some 300,000 clones, approximately 89% occurring once. Specimen: peripheral blood. The origin of the receptors is a woman aged 25 to 45 with COVID-19, enrolled during active disease.

V usage is TRBV6-5 and J usage is TRBJ2-7; TRBD1 might be the D (6 bases). This CDR3 has 15 amino acids. Trimming took 0 bases from V and 3 from J, leaving 12 bases between them. Germline CDR1 MNHEY, CDR2 SVGAGI. The CDR3 sequence: CASSYSAGEGYEQYF. The CDR3 region has the DNA TGTGCCAGCAGTTACTCGGCAGGGGAAGGCTACGAGCAGTACTTC.

The V gene is TRBV29-1, the J gene TRBJ1-2, with a weak D call TRBD1 (6 bases). CDR3 size: 16 residues. Germline CDR1 SQVTM, CDR2 ANQGSEA. With 1 base removed from V and 2 bases from J, the gap between germline ends came to 17 bases. CDR3 region: CSVEVPGAVGNYGYTF. The CDR3 bases are TGCAGCGTTGAAGTGCCAGGGGCAGTAGGAAACTATGGCTACACCTTC.

The chain has TRBV19 and TRBJ1-3, with D possibly matching TRBD1 (6 bases). Trimming left V 6 bases short and J 0 bases short, with 12 bases between. The CDR3 sequence is 15 residues long. Germline V gene data show CDR1 as LNHDA and CDR2 as SQIVND (reference sequence). CDR3 coding DNA: TGTGCCAGTAGCCTCGCGGACAGCTCTGGAAACACCATATATTTT. It translates to CASSLADSSGNTIYF.

This chain uses TRBV5-1 with TRBJ1-3; D gene ambiguous. There are 13 residues in the CDR3. V was trimmed by 6 bases and J by 0 bases, leaving 7 bases between them. Germline V gives CDR1 SGHRS, CDR2 YFSETQ. The CDR3 sequence: CASKPGSGNTIYF. The CDR3, as DNA: TGCGCCAGCAAACCGGGCTCTGGAAACACCATATATTTT.

The chain recombines TRBV9 with TRBJ1-1, with a weak D call TRBD1 (6 bases). The germline V gene encodes CDR1 SGDLS and CDR2 YYNGEE. Trimming stripped 3 bases from V and 5 bases from J, with 11 bases between. The CDR3 is made up of 13 amino acids. The CDR3 bases are TGTGCCAGCAGCGCGGGGACACTGACTGAAGCTTTCTTT. It specifies CASSAGTLTEAFF.

This sequence joins TRBV6-5 and TRBJ2-1; TRBD2 matches 12 bases. Trimming removed 4 bases from V and 12 bases from J; junction bases left unmatched: 10. CDR1 is MNHEY and CDR2 is SVGAGI in the germline V gene. The CDR3 has 15 amino acids. CDR3 nucleotide sequence: TGTGCCAGCAGTTTCGGGGCTAGCGGGGGGGCCGGGCAGTTCTTC. Its protein product is CASSFGASGGAGQFF.

The rearrangement uses TRBV6-4 and TRBJ2-3; 8 bases map to TRBD2. This CDR3 contains 13 residues. The junction had 4 bases not matched to a gene; V was cut back by 5 bases and J by 6 bases. CDR1 MRHNA and CDR2 SNTAGT come from the germline V gene. CDR3 DNA sequence: TGTGCCAGCAGTCTGACGGGGGGGGATACGCAGTATTTT. Its protein is CASSLTGGDTQYF.

J is TRBJ2-7 and V is TRBV2; D possibly corresponds to TRBD1 (5 bases). Trimming left V 6 bases short and J 3 bases short, with 9 bases between. The germline gives CDR1 SNHLY, CDR2 FYNNEI. The CDR3 has 12 amino acids. CDR3 region: CASSSDSYEQYF. The CDR3 region has the DNA TGTGCCAGCAGCTCAGACAGCTACGAGCAGTACTTC.

The chain couples TRBV14 to TRBJ1-1; no clear D gene. The CDR3 has 13 amino acids. Germline CDR1 and CDR2: SGHDN and FVKESK. V shed 0 bases and J shed 5 bases, with 7 bases lying between them. CDR3 sequence reads: CASSQDRYTEAFF. The CDR3, as DNA: TGTGCCAGCAGCCAAGACAGATATACTGAAGCTTTCTTT.

CDR3 nucleotides: TGTGCCAGCAGCAACGGGGGGTATCAGCCCCAGCATTTT. This gives the protein CASSNGGYQPQHF. The rearrangement links TRBV2 to TRBJ1-5; D may be TRBD1 (5 bases). Germline V gene lookup returns CDR1 SNHLY and CDR2 FYNNEI. CDR3 size: 13 residues. The ends were cut back, 6 bases at V and 5 bases at J, with 11 bases in the middle.

V and J are TRBV7-8 and TRBJ2-5, with 11 bases that match TRBD2. The CDR3 length is 16 residues. J was trimmed by 4 bases and V by 4 bases; bases with no gene match: 8. The germline V gene encodes CDR1 SGHVS and CDR2 FQNEAQ. The CDR3 spells CASSSLAGGPIETQYF. The CDR3 DNA sequence: TGTGCCAGCAGCTCCTTAGCGGGGGGGCCGATAGAGACCCAGTACTTC.

The chain recombines TRBV3-1 (or the pseudogene TRBV3-2) with TRBJ1-3; D gene uncertain. The ends were cut back, 5 bases at V and 0 bases at J, with 11 bases in the middle. Germline CDR1 is LGHDT and CDR2 is YNNKEL (reference sequence). This CDR3 region has 15 residues. The CDR3 sequence is CASSEPFGSGNTIYF. The CDR3 coding sequence is TGTGCCAGCAGCGAGCCCTTTGGCTCTGGAAACACCATATATTTT.

This chain uses TRBV5-1 with TRBJ2-2, with 9 bases that match TRBD1. In germline, CDR1 is SGHRS, CDR2 YFSETQ. V dropped 4 bases and J dropped 7; count of bases not matched to a gene: 8. The CDR3 length is 15 residues. CDR3 sequence reads: CASSLRRTGDGELFF. Written as DNA, the CDR3 is TGCGCCAGCAGCCTGCGACGGACAGGGGACGGGGAGCTGTTTTTT.

V and J are TRBV3-1 (or the pseudogene TRBV3-2) and TRBJ2-3; TRBD1 might be the D (6 bases). The length of the CDR3 is 15 residues. Trimming left V 1 base short and J 3 bases short, with 11 bases between. Per germline, CDR1 LGHDT and CDR2 YNNKEL (reference sequence). The CDR3 DNA reads TGTGCCAGCAGCCAAGTAACAGGGATAACAGATACGCAGTATTTT. It codes for CASSQVTGITDTQYF.

This clone has a single count. This CDR3 is CASSGPGGVVSTDTQYF. As DNA, the CDR3 is TGTGCCAGCAGCGGGCCGGGGGGGGTGGTAAGCACAGATACGCAGTATTTT. The chain is built from TRBV5-4 and TRBJ2-3; 8 positions match TRBD2. V dropped 4 bases and J dropped 0; count of bases not matched to a gene: 10. The CDR3 runs 17 residues. Per germline, CDR1 SGHNT and CDR2 YYREEE (reference sequence).